The rows below give T cell receptor beta chains drawn from one sample of a study of blood T cell repertoires in COVID-19. This table comes from immunoSEQ multiplex PCR, and its TCRdb copy is limited to in-frame clones, with some not included. The sample carries some 120,000 clones, roughly 80% recorded once. The material sequenced was peripheral blood. The receptors derive from a man between 60 and 75 years old with acute or convalescent COVID-19. Both conserved end residues are part of each CDR3. D genes are given only for firm matches. The size entry is marked missing in some rows and otherwise reads once, few, many or a size class.

len	v_gene	j_gene	abundance	d_gene	CDR3aa	CDR3nt
13	TRBV5-1	TRBJ1-6	few	-	CASSLQLNSPLHF	TGCGCCAGCAGCTTACAGCTAAATTCACCCCTCCACTTT
13	TRBV12-3/TRBV12-4	TRBJ1-1	-	TRBD1	CASSFTGAAEAFF	TGTGCCAGCAGTTTCACAGGGGCCGCTGAAGCTTTCTTT
14	TRBV6-6	TRBJ1-2	-	-	CASTARGSNYGYTF	TGTGCCAGCACAGCCAGGGGCAGTAACTATGGCTACACCTTC
13	TRBV6-5	TRBJ1-1	-	-	CASMAGLITEAFF	TGTGCCAGCATGGCGGGATTGATCACTGAAGCTTTCTTT
10	TRBV27	TRBJ2-7	-	-	CASSLREQYF	TGTGCCAGCAGTCTCCGCGAGCAGTACTTC
13	TRBV11-2	TRBJ1-5	-	-	CASSLYSNQPQHF	TGTGCCAGCAGCCTTTATAGCAATCAGCCCCAGCATTTT
16	TRBV19	TRBJ2-1	-	-	CASSSRGQRGSNEQFF	TGTGCCAGTAGTAGCCGAGGACAGAGGGGGTCCAATGAGCAGTTCTTC
13	TRBV27	TRBJ1-1	-	-	CASSLYRVTEAFF	TGTGCCAGCAGTTTATACAGGGTAACTGAAGCTTTCTTT
15	TRBV19	TRBJ1-2	-	-	CASSPGTYTNYGYTF	TGTGCCAGTAGTCCGGGGACATATACTAACTATGGCTACACCTTC
15	TRBV7-9	TRBJ2-1	few	-	CASSPPLGHSNEQFF	TGTGCCAGCAGCCCCCCCCTGGGGCATTCCAATGAGCAGTTCTTC
15	TRBV6-2/TRBV6-3	TRBJ2-5	few	TRBD2	CASSYSGTSGETQYF	TGTGCCAGCAGTTATTCCGGGACTAGCGGGGAGACCCAGTACTTC
16	TRBV2	TRBJ2-1	-	-	CASSARLLATSDEQFF	TGTGCCAGCAGTGCCCGCCTCCTAGCTACCTCGGATGAGCAGTTCTTC
16	TRBV7-6	TRBJ1-6	-	-	CASSSQSGVYNSPLHF	TGTGCCAGCAGCTCACAGTCAGGCGTCTATAATTCACCCCTCCACTTT
18	TRBV3-1/TRBV3-2	TRBJ1-4	-	-	CASSQEQGRRSGNEKLFF	TGTGCCAGCAGCCAAGAACAGGGTCGCCGTTCTGGTAATGAAAAACTGTTTTTT
14	TRBV19	TRBJ1-5	-	TRBD1	CASSGQGGTQPQHF	TGTGCCAGTAGTGGGCAGGGGGGTACTCAGCCCCAGCATTTT
16	TRBV27	TRBJ2-2	few	-	CASTAGTRSNTGELFF	TGTGCCAGCACCGCTGGGACAAGATCGAACACCGGGGAGCTGTTTTTT
13	TRBV6-5	TRBJ1-2	-	TRBD1	CASRTGGTYGYTF	TGTGCCAGCAGGACAGGGGGGACCTATGGCTACACCTTC
16	TRBV9	TRBJ1-4	-	TRBD1	CASSVSGTGINEKLFF	TGTGCCAGCAGCGTTTCCGGGACAGGGATTAATGAAAAACTGTTTTTT
14	TRBV30	TRBJ1-1	-	TRBD1	CAWSWTGMNTEAFF	TGTGCCTGGAGTTGGACAGGGATGAACACTGAAGCTTTCTTT
13	TRBV10-2	TRBJ2-7	-	-	CASSDGGVGEQYF	TGCGCCAGCAGTGACGGAGGGGTGGGGGAGCAGTACTTC
15	TRBV7-3	TRBJ2-1	few	TRBD2	CASSRTSGAYNEQFF	TGTGCCAGCAGCAGGACTAGCGGTGCCTACAATGAGCAGTTCTTC
13	TRBV10-3	TRBJ1-4	few	TRBD1	CAISEGQGEKLFF	TGTGCCATCAGTGAGGGACAGGGGGAAAAACTGTTTTTT
14	TRBV10-3	TRBJ1-6	-	TRBD1	CAIRETGGNSPLHF	TGTGCCATCAGGGAGACAGGGGGAAATTCACCCCTCCACTTT
14	TRBV28	TRBJ2-7	-	TRBD2	CASQTSGSRDEQYF	TGTGCCAGTCAGACTAGCGGGAGCCGAGACGAGCAGTACTTC
15	TRBV4-1	TRBJ2-5	-	-	CASSPGQIPGETQYF	TGCGCCAGCAGCCCCGGACAGATCCCCGGGGAGACCCAGTACTTC
13	TRBV12-3/TRBV12-4	TRBJ2-7	many	TRBD1	CATQWQGAYEQYF	TGTGCCACCCAGTGGCAGGGGGCCTACGAGCAGTACTTC
11	TRBV6-2/TRBV6-3	TRBJ2-5	-	-	CASSLTETQYF	TGTGCCAGCAGCCTCACTGAGACCCAGTACTTC
14	TRBV2	TRBJ2-7	-	-	CASRDSGGGDEQYF	TGTGCCAGCAGAGACTCCGGGGGTGGAGATGAGCAGTACTTC
15	TRBV18	TRBJ2-1	-	-	CASSPISGSYNEQFF	TGTGCCAGCTCACCGATCTCAGGCTCCTACAATGAGCAGTTCTTC
15	TRBV7-8	TRBJ1-6	few	-	CASSLAGSGNSPLHF	TGTGCCAGCAGCTTAGCTGGAAGCGGGAATTCACCCCTCCACTTT
13	TRBV18	TRBJ1-2	-	-	CASSDSMDYGYTF	TGTGCCAGCTCCGACAGCATGGACTATGGCTACACCTTC
15	TRBV6-5	TRBJ1-2	-	TRBD1	CASRRRTGTGYGYTF	TGTGCCAGCAGGAGACGTACCGGGACAGGCTATGGCTACACCTTC
15	TRBV19	TRBJ2-2	-	TRBD1	CASRTQGASTGELFF	TGTGCCAGTAGGACACAGGGGGCGAGCACCGGGGAGCTGTTTTTT
20	TRBV14	TRBJ1-6	-	-	CASSQSRVVGRANYNSPLHF	TGTGCCAGCAGCCAATCCCGAGTTGTGGGGCGCGCAAACTATAATTCACCCCTCCACTTT
15	TRBV7-9	TRBJ2-3	-	TRBD2	CASSLRLAGADTQYF	TGTGCCAGCAGCTTGCGACTAGCGGGGGCCGATACGCAGTATTTT
14	TRBV14	TRBJ1-1	-	TRBD1	CASSRGQGFTEAFF	TGTGCCAGCAGCCGCGGACAGGGGTTCACTGAAGCTTTCTTT
15	TRBV7-3	TRBJ2-5	-	TRBD2	CASSESGRGGETQYF	TGTGCCAGCAGCGAGAGCGGGAGAGGTGGGGAGACCCAGTACTTC
16	TRBV9	TRBJ2-3	-	TRBD2	CASSVYLAGGADTQYF	TGTGCCAGCAGCGTATACTTAGCGGGAGGGGCGGATACGCAGTATTTT
16	TRBV4-1	TRBJ1-5	-	-	CASSQDVGAGDQPQHF	TGCGCCAGCAGCCAAGATGTTGGGGCCGGCGATCAGCCCCAGCATTTT
11	TRBV2	TRBJ1-6	-	-	CASRDGVLLHF	TGTGCCAGCAGGGACGGGGTCCTCCTCCACTTT
14	TRBV6-5	TRBJ1-6	once	TRBD1	CASRYDRDNSPLHF	TGTGCCAGCAGGTATGACAGGGATAATTCACCCCTCCACTTT
15	TRBV7-9	TRBJ2-2	-	TRBD2	CASNMGLADTGELFF	TGTGCCAGCAACATGGGACTAGCGGACACCGGGGAGCTGTTTTTT
16	TRBV5-1	TRBJ2-7	-	TRBD2	CASSFTFAGVRYEQYF	TGCGCCAGCAGCTTTACATTTGCGGGAGTAAGATACGAGCAGTACTTC
16	TRBV27	TRBJ2-2	-	-	CASGKTGTTNTGELFF	TGTGCCAGCGGAAAAACCGGGACAACTAACACCGGGGAGCTGTTTTTT
14	TRBV5-6	TRBJ2-1	-	-	CASSWAGTGNEQFF	TGTGCCAGCAGCTGGGCCGGGACTGGGAATGAGCAGTTCTTC
15	TRBV25-1	TRBJ2-3	-	-	CASSELGASTDTQYF	TGTGCCAGCAGTGAATTAGGGGCCAGCACAGATACGCAGTATTTT
13	TRBV14	TRBJ1-5	-	-	CASSQALNQPQHF	TGTGCCAGCAGCCAAGCTCTCAATCAGCCCCAGCATTTT
15	TRBV3-1/TRBV3-2	TRBJ2-1	-	TRBD2	CASSQDLAGHNEQFF	TGTGCCAGCAGCCAAGACCTAGCGGGGCACAATGAGCAGTTCTTC